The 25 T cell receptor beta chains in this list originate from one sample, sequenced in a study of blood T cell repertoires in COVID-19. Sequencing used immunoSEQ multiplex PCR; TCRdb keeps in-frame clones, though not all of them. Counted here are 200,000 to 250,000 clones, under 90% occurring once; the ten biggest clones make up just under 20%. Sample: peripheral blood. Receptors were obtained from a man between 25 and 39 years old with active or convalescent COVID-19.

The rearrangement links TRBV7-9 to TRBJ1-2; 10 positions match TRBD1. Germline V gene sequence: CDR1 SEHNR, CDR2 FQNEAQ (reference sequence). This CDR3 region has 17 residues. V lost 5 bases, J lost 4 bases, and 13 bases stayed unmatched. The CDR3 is CASSVPKSGTGAYGYTF. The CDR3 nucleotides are TGTGCCAGCAGCGTACCTAAATCCGGGACAGGGGCCTATGGCTACACCTTC. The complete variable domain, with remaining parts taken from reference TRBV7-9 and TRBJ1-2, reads DTGVSQNPRHKITKRGQNVTFRCDPISEHNRLYWYRQTLGQGPEFLTYFQNEAQLEKSRLLSDRFSAERPKGSFSTLEIQRTEQGDSAMYLCASSVPKSGTGAYGYTFGSGTRLTVV.

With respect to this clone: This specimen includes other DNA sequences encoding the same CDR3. CDR3 sequence: CASSAGTGDTEAFF. DNA of the CDR3: TGTGCCAGCAGCGCGGGGACAGGGGACACTGAAGCTTTCTTT. The V and J genes are TRBV9 and TRBJ1-1; TRBD1 agrees at 10 bases. Germline V gene sequence: CDR1 SGDLS, CDR2 YYNGEE. The CDR3 is made up of 14 amino acids. The V gene end was trimmed by 3 bases and the J gene end by 3 bases; junction bases not matched to a gene: 2. The variable domain in full, with the rest retrieved from reference TRBV9 and TRBJ1-1, is DSGVTQTPKHLITATGQRVTLRCSPRSGDLSVYWYQQSLDQGLQFLIQYYNGEERAKGNILERFSAQQFPDLHSELNLSSLELGDSALYFCASSAGTGDTEAFFGQGTRLTVV.

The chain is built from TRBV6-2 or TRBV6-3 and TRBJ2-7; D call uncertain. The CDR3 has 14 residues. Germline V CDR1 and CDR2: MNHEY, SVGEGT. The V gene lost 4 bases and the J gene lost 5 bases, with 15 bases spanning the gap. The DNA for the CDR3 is TGTGCCAGCAGTTCCTCCCCATACACCGACGAGCAGTACTTC. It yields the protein CASSSSPYTDEQYF.

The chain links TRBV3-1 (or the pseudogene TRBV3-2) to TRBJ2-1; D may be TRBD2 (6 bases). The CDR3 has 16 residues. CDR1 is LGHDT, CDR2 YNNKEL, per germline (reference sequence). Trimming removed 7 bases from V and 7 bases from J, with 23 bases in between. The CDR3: CASTFPAGITGNEQFF. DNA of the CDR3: TGTGCCAGCACCTTCCCGGCGGGAATAACGGGAAATGAGCAGTTCTTC.

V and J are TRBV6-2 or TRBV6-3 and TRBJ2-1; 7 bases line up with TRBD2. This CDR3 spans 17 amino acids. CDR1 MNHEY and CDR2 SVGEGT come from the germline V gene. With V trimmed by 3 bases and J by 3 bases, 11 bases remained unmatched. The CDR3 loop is CASSYTATGTNYNEQFF. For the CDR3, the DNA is TGTGCCAGCAGTTATACCGCCACCGGGACTAACTACAATGAGCAGTTCTTC.

The CDR3 is CASSLPSTGQVLDTQYF. CDR3 DNA sequence: TGTGCCAGCAGCTTACCCTCTACCGGACAGGTATTAGATACGCAGTATTTT. This rearrangement joins TRBV11-2 to TRBJ2-3, with 7 nucleotides matching TRBD1. The CDR3 is made up of 17 amino acids. The junction had 13 bases not matched to a gene; V was cut back by 2 bases and J by 5 bases. Germline V gives CDR1 SGHAT, CDR2 FQNNGV.

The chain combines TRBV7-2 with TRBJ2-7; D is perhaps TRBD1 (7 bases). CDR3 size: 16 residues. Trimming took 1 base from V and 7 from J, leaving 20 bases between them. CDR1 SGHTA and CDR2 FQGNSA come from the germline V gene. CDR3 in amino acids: CASSLGAGQVRGEQYF. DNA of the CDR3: TGTGCCAGCAGCTTAGGGGCAGGACAGGTCCGGGGGGAGCAGTACTTC.

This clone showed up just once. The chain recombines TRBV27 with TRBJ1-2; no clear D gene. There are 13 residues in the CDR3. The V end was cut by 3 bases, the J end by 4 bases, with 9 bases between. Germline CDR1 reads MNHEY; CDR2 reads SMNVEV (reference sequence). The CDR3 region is CASSFGLTYGYTF. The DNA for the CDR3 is TGTGCCAGCAGTTTTGGACTGACCTATGGCTACACCTTC.

The CDR3 reads CASSVDRLGGDTQYF. The CDR3 region has the DNA TGTGCCAGCAGCGTAGATAGGTTAGGGGGAGATACGCAGTATTTT. The chain employs TRBV9 and TRBJ2-3, with D perhaps TRBD1 (6 bases). The CDR3 covers 15 residues. CDR1 and CDR2 from the germline V gene are SGDLS and YYNGEE. V was trimmed by 0 bases and J by 5 bases, leaving 13 bases between them.

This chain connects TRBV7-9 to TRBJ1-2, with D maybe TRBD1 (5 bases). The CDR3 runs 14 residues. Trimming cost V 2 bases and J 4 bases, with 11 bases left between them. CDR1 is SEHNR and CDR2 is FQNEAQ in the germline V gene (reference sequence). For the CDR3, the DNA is TGTGCCAGCAGCTTATGGGGGGATTCCTATGGCTACACCTTC. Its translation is CASSLWGDSYGYTF.

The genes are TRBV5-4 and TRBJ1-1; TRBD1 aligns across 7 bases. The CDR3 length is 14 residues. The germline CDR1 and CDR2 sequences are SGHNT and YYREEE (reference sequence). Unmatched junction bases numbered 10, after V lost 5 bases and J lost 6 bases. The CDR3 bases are TGTGCCAGCAGTACGGGACAGATCCCCTCTGAAGCTTTCTTT. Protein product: CASSTGQIPSEAFF.

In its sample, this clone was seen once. The CDR3 loop reads CASSQWFETSTDTQYF. The CDR3 bases are TGTGCCAGCAGCCAATGGTTCGAAACTAGCACAGATACGCAGTATTTT. The chain has TRBV4-2 and TRBJ2-3; unclear D gene. In germline, CDR1 is LGHNA, CDR2 YNFKEQ. V was clipped by 2 bases and J by 0 bases, with 12 bases between them. The CDR3 loop spans 16 amino acids.

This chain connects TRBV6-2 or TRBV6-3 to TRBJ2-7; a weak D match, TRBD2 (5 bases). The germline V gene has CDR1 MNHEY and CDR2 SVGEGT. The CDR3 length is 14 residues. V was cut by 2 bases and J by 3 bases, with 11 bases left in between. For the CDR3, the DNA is TGTGCCAGCAGTTACCATCGGGGTTACTACGAGCAGTACTTC. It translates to CASSYHRGYYEQYF.

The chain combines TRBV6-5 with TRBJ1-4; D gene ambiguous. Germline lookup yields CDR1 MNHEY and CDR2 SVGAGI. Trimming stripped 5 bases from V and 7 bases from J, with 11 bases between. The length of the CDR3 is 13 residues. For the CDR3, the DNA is TGTGCCAGCAGTACGGGAATTATTGAAAAACTGTTTTTT. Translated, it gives CASSTGIIEKLFF.

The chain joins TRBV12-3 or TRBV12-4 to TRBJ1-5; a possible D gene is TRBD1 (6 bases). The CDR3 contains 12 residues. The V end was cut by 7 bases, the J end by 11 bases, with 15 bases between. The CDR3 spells CASNPLGGAQHF. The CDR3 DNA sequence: TGTGCCAGCAATCCCCTAGGGGGTGCCCAGCATTTT.

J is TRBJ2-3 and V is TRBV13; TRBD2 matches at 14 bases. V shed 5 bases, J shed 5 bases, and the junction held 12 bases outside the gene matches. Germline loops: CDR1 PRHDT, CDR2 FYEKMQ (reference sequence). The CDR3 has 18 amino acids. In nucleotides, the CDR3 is TGTGCCAGCAGCCCACCGTCCGGGACTAGCGGGAGTTTAGATACGCAGTATTTT. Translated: CASSPPSGTSGSLDTQYF.

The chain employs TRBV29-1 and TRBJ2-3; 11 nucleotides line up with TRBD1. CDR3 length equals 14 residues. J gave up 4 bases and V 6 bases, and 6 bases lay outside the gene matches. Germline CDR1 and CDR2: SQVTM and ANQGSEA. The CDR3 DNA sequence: TGCAGCGTCATGGACAGGGGGCGCGCAGATACGCAGTATTTT. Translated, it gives CSVMDRGRADTQYF.

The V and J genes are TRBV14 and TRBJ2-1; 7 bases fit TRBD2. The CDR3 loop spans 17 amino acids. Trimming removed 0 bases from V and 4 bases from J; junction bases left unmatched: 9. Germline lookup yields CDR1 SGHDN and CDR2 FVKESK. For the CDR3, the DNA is TGTGCCAGCAGCCAAGACTCGGGAGCGGGGTTTTACAATGAGCAGTTCTTC. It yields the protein CASSQDSGAGFYNEQFF.

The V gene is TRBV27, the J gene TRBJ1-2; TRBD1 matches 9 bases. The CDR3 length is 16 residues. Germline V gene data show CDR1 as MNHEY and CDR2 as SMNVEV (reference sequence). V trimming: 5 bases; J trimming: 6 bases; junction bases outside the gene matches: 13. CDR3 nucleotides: TGTGCCAGCAGTCCATTTTGGGACAGGGATTATCATGGCTACACCTTC. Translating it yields CASSPFWDRDYHGYTF.

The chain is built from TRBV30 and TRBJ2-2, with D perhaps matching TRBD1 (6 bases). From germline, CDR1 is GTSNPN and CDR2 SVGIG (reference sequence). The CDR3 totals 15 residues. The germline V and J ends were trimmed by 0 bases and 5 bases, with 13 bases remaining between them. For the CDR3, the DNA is TGTGCCTGGAGTGTCAAGGGACAACAGACCGGGGAGCTGTTTTTT. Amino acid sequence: CAWSVKGQQTGELFF.

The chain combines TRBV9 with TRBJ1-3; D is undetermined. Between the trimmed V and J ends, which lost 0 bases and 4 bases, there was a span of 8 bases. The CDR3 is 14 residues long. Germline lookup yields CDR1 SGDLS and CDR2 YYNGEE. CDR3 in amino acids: CASSVEATGNTIYF. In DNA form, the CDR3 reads TGTGCCAGCAGCGTAGAAGCTACCGGAAACACCATATATTTT.

The DNA of the CDR3 is TGTGCCAGCAGTTACGGGGGCCTTGGCACAGATACGCAGTATTTT. It yields the protein CASSYGGLGTDTQYF. The chain couples TRBV6-5 to TRBJ2-3; D may be TRBD1 (6 bases). Trimming took 2 bases from V and 1 from J, leaving 10 bases between them. The germline gives CDR1 MNHEY, CDR2 SVGAGI. The CDR3 is made up of 15 amino acids.

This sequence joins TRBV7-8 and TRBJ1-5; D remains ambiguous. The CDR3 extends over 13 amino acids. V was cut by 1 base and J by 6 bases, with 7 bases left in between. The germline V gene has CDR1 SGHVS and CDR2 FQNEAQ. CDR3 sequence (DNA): TGTGCCAGCAGCTTAGTCTCGGGTCAGCCCCAGCATTTT. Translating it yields CASSLVSGQPQHF.

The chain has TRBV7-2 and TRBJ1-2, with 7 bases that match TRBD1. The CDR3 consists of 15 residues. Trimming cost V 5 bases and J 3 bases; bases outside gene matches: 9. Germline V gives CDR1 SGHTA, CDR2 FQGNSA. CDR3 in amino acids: CASSPGQVGDYGYTF. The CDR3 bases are TGTGCCAGCAGCCCCGGACAGGTAGGGGACTATGGCTACACCTTC.

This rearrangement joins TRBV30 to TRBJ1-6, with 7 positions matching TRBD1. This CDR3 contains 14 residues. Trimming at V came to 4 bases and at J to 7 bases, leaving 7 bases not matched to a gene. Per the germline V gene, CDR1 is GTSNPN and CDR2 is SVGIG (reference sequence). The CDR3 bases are TGTGCCTGGAAAAAGGGGACAGTCAATTCACCCCTCCACTTT. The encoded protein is CAWKKGTVNSPLHF.